This T cell receptor (beta chain) stems from a study of OX40 agonist ivuxolimab in advanced cancers. Study information: Every 2 weeks, patients received ivuxolimab intravenously, dosed at 0.01 to 10 mg/kg. Patients with hepatocellular carcinoma, melanoma, renal cell or head and neck cancer made up the dose-escalation patients.

This clone was recorded only once. Its antigen is unidentified. CDR1 and CDR2 (germline): MDHEN, SYDVKM. Trimming shortened V by 6 bases and J by 5 bases, and 8 bases separated the two germline ends. The CDR3 loop spans 11 amino acids. Study findings and constraints: Expanded peripheral T cell antigen specificity was not determined. Some nonresponders likewise displayed low normalized T-cell clonal expansion.

Repertoires were generated with immunoSEQ multiplex PCR, while TCRdb's copy carries only in-frame clones and drops some. The profile shows roughly 80,000 clones, 80% to 95% of them singletons. This clonotype was sampled from an adult with an advanced solid tumor such as melanoma, head and neck, liver or kidney cancer. The source material was CD4+ or CD8+ T cells sorted from blood, sampled in a trial of the OX40 agonist ivuxolimab. The chain employs TRBV28 and TRBJ2-7; D ambiguous. This chain's CDR3 is CASRYVDEQYF. The CDR3, as DNA: TGTGCCAGCAGATACGTGGACGAGCAGTACTTC. Supplemented by reference TRBV28 and TRBJ2-7, the full variable domain reads DVKVTQSSRYLVKRTGEKVFLECVQDMDHENMFWYRQDPGLGLRLIYFSYDVKMKEKGDIPEGYSVSREKKERFSLILESASTNQTSMYLCASRYVDEQYFGPGTRLTVT.